This is a list of T cell receptor beta chains from one sample in a study of blood T cell repertoires in COVID-19. Sequencing was performed with immunoSEQ multiplex PCR; in TCRdb, only in-frame clones are kept and a portion is missing. The table includes hundreds of thousands of clones, around nine tenths detected once. Sample: peripheral blood. The source of these receptors is a man younger than 30 with COVID-19, enrolled during active disease. Both conserved end residues are part of each CDR3. Fields, in order: J gene, V gene, clone size, D gene, CDR3 protein, CDR3 DNA. D genes are given only for firm matches. The size field is filled for only some rows; it gives once, few, many or a size class.

J gene: TRBJ1-5; V gene: TRBV19; clone size: .; D gene: .; CDR3 protein: CASSISQDVRQPQHF; CDR3 DNA: TGTGCCAGTAGTATTAGTCAGGATGTGAGACAGCCCCAGCATTTT
J gene: TRBJ2-5; V gene: TRBV10-3; clone size: .; D gene: .; CDR3 protein: CAISEEETQYF; CDR3 DNA: TGTGCCATCAGTGAGGAGGAGACCCAGTACTTC
J gene: TRBJ2-2; V gene: TRBV5-1; clone size: .; D gene: .; CDR3 protein: CASSQAGTGELFF; CDR3 DNA: TGCGCCAGCAGCCAAGCAGGCACCGGGGAGCTGTTTTTT
J gene: TRBJ2-5; V gene: TRBV6-5; clone size: .; D gene: TRBD1; CDR3 protein: CASSYRQGWRETQYF; CDR3 DNA: TGTGCCAGCAGTTACCGACAGGGTTGGAGGGAGACCCAGTACTTC
J gene: TRBJ2-2; V gene: TRBV5-8; clone size: .; D gene: TRBD2; CDR3 protein: CASSLSSGGTGELFF; CDR3 DNA: TGTGCCAGCAGCTTGAGTAGCGGGGGGACCGGGGAGCTGTTTTTT
J gene: TRBJ1-5; V gene: TRBV27; clone size: .; D gene: .; CDR3 protein: CASMAHYSNQPQHF; CDR3 DNA: TGTGCCAGCATGGCACACTATAGCAATCAGCCCCAGCATTTT
J gene: TRBJ1-1; V gene: TRBV5-6; clone size: .; D gene: .; CDR3 protein: CASSSGGAPNTEAFF; CDR3 DNA: TGTGCCAGCAGCTCAGGCGGGGCGCCGAACACTGAAGCTTTCTTT
J gene: TRBJ2-3; V gene: TRBV27; clone size: .; D gene: TRBD2; CDR3 protein: CASSNRRGGTDTQYF; CDR3 DNA: TGTGCCAGCAGTAACCGACGGGGGGGCACAGATACGCAGTATTTT
J gene: TRBJ1-6; V gene: TRBV5-1; clone size: .; D gene: .; CDR3 protein: CASSYGKSGALHF; CDR3 DNA: TGCGCCAGCAGCTACGGAAAGTCAGGGGCCCTCCACTTT
J gene: TRBJ2-7; V gene: TRBV7-2; clone size: .; D gene: TRBD2; CDR3 protein: CASSPPGLAGEQYF; CDR3 DNA: TGTGCCAGCAGCCCCCCGGGACTAGCGGGCGAGCAGTACTTC
J gene: TRBJ2-3; V gene: TRBV4-1; clone size: .; D gene: .; CDR3 protein: CASSPRVADDTQYF; CDR3 DNA: TGCGCCAGCAGCCCACGGGTAGCGGACGATACGCAGTATTTT
J gene: TRBJ1-5; V gene: TRBV6-9; clone size: .; D gene: .; CDR3 protein: CASRGGVTQPQHF; CDR3 DNA: TGTGCCAGCAGGGGCGGGGTTACTCAGCCCCAGCATTTT
J gene: TRBJ1-1; V gene: TRBV5-1; clone size: .; D gene: .; CDR3 protein: CASSLAGRNTEAFF; CDR3 DNA: TGCGCCAGCAGCTTGGCAGGCAGAAACACTGAAGCTTTCTTT
J gene: TRBJ1-5; V gene: TRBV4-1; clone size: few; D gene: .; CDR3 protein: CASSQDGGDYSNQPQHF; CDR3 DNA: TGCGCCAGCAGCCAAGATGGCGGGGACTATAGCAATCAGCCCCAGCATTTT
J gene: TRBJ2-2; V gene: TRBV30; clone size: .; D gene: .; CDR3 protein: CAWSVGASGELFF; CDR3 DNA: TGTGCCTGGAGTGTGGGGGCCAGCGGGGAGCTGTTTTTT
J gene: TRBJ2-7; V gene: TRBV4-1; clone size: .; D gene: TRBD2; CDR3 protein: CASSRPRASGSYEQYF; CDR3 DNA: TGCGCCAGCAGCCGCCCTCGGGCTAGCGGATCCTACGAGCAGTACTTC
J gene: TRBJ2-7; V gene: TRBV19; clone size: .; D gene: .; CDR3 protein: CASSQQTAYEQYF; CDR3 DNA: TGTGCCAGTAGTCAACAGACAGCTTACGAGCAGTACTTC
J gene: TRBJ2-1; V gene: TRBV12-3/TRBV12-4; clone size: many; D gene: .; CDR3 protein: CASSNDGNEQFF; CDR3 DNA: TGTGCCAGCAGTAACGACGGGAATGAGCAGTTCTTC
J gene: TRBJ2-7; V gene: TRBV30; clone size: .; D gene: TRBD1; CDR3 protein: CAWSNRDRWTYEQYF; CDR3 DNA: TGTGCCTGGAGTAACCGGGACAGGTGGACCTACGAGCAGTACTTC
J gene: TRBJ2-3; V gene: TRBV5-6; clone size: .; D gene: TRBD2; CDR3 protein: CASSLVTSGKATDTQYF; CDR3 DNA: TGTGCCAGCAGCTTGGTAACTAGCGGGAAGGCCACAGATACGCAGTATTTT
J gene: TRBJ2-3; V gene: TRBV7-3; clone size: .; D gene: TRBD1; CDR3 protein: CASSLSTGAGDTQYF; CDR3 DNA: TGTGCCAGCAGCCTAAGTACAGGGGCGGGAGATACGCAGTATTTT
J gene: TRBJ2-2; V gene: TRBV6-5; clone size: .; D gene: TRBD1; CDR3 protein: CASGAQGANTGELFF; CDR3 DNA: TGTGCCAGCGGGGCACAGGGGGCGAACACCGGGGAGCTGTTTTTT
J gene: TRBJ1-2; V gene: TRBV2; clone size: .; D gene: TRBD1; CDR3 protein: CASSEAGQGNGYTF; CDR3 DNA: TGTGCCAGCAGTGAAGCGGGACAGGGTAATGGCTACACCTTC
J gene: TRBJ2-5; V gene: TRBV2; clone size: .; D gene: TRBD1; CDR3 protein: CARRDRAGETQYF; CDR3 DNA: TGTGCCAGGAGAGACAGGGCTGGAGAGACCCAGTACTTC
J gene: TRBJ1-2; V gene: TRBV24-1; clone size: .; D gene: TRBD1; CDR3 protein: CATSDWDRGYGYTF; CDR3 DNA: TGTGCCACCAGTGATTGGGACAGGGGTTATGGCTACACCTTC
J gene: TRBJ2-2; V gene: TRBV28; clone size: .; D gene: TRBD2; CDR3 protein: CASLRGLAGPGELFF; CDR3 DNA: TGTGCCAGCCTCCGAGGGCTAGCGGGACCCGGGGAGCTGTTTTTT
J gene: TRBJ2-6; V gene: TRBV27; clone size: .; D gene: .; CDR3 protein: CASSPVRAGANVLTF; CDR3 DNA: TGTGCCAGCAGTCCAGTGCGGGCAGGGGCCAACGTCCTGACTTTC
J gene: TRBJ1-4; V gene: TRBV29-1; clone size: once; D gene: TRBD1; CDR3 protein: CSVARGPGEKLFF; CDR3 DNA: TGCAGCGTCGCCAGGGGGCCTGGGGAAAAACTGTTTTTT
J gene: TRBJ2-7; V gene: TRBV5-4; clone size: .; D gene: .; CDR3 protein: CASSSKTQRGLEQYF; CDR3 DNA: TGTGCCAGCAGCTCGAAGACCCAAAGGGGCCTCGAGCAGTACTTC
J gene: TRBJ1-2; V gene: TRBV6-1; clone size: .; D gene: .; CDR3 protein: CASSFLQGIYGYTF; CDR3 DNA: TGTGCCAGCAGTTTTTTACAGGGAATCTATGGCTACACCTTC
J gene: TRBJ2-5; V gene: TRBV29-1; clone size: .; D gene: .; CDR3 protein: CSVEARDQETQYF; CDR3 DNA: TGCAGCGTTGAAGCTAGAGACCAAGAGACCCAGTACTTC
J gene: TRBJ2-1; V gene: TRBV3-1/TRBV3-2; clone size: .; D gene: .; CDR3 protein: CASSQQTFTYNEQFF; CDR3 DNA: TGTGCCAGCAGCCAGCAGACATTTACCTACAATGAGCAGTTCTTC
J gene: TRBJ1-2; V gene: TRBV5-1; clone size: .; D gene: .; CDR3 protein: CASSLAGGEYGYTF; CDR3 DNA: TGCGCCAGCAGCTTGGCCGGGGGGGAGTATGGCTACACCTTC
J gene: TRBJ2-3; V gene: TRBV19; clone size: .; D gene: TRBD2; CDR3 protein: CASSISGLAGEGQYF; CDR3 DNA: TGTGCCAGTAGTATATCTGGCCTAGCGGGAGAGGGGCAGTATTTT
J gene: TRBJ2-7; V gene: TRBV10-2; clone size: .; D gene: TRBD2; CDR3 protein: CASSRAGAPEQYF; CDR3 DNA: TGCGCCAGCAGCCGAGCGGGGGCACCCGAGCAGTACTTC
J gene: TRBJ2-7; V gene: TRBV5-1; clone size: .; D gene: .; CDR3 protein: CASSSAKGLGYEQYF; CDR3 DNA: TGCGCCAGCAGCTCGGCCAAGGGGTTAGGCTACGAGCAGTACTTC
J gene: TRBJ2-4; V gene: TRBV20-1; clone size: .; D gene: .; CDR3 protein: CSASPLYF; CDR3 DNA: TGCAGTGCTAGCCCCCTTTACTTC
J gene: TRBJ1-3; V gene: TRBV6-1; clone size: .; D gene: .; CDR3 protein: CASSALLVGVTGDSGNTIYF; CDR3 DNA: TGTGCCAGCAGTGCATTATTAGTGGGGGTGACAGGAGACTCTGGAAACACCATATATTTT
J gene: TRBJ2-5; V gene: TRBV6-5; clone size: .; D gene: TRBD2; CDR3 protein: CASSRGGPGETQYF; CDR3 DNA: TGTGCCAGCAGTCGCGGGGGGCCGGGGGAGACCCAGTACTTC
J gene: TRBJ2-5; V gene: TRBV29-1; clone size: few; D gene: TRBD2; CDR3 protein: CSVVVWGGPETQYF; CDR3 DNA: TGCAGCGTTGTTGTATGGGGGGGTCCAGAGACCCAGTACTTC
J gene: TRBJ2-7; V gene: TRBV20-1; clone size: .; D gene: .; CDR3 protein: CSAQSGYEQYF; CDR3 DNA: TGCAGTGCCCAGAGCGGCTACGAGCAGTACTTC
J gene: TRBJ2-1; V gene: TRBV5-4; clone size: .; D gene: .; CDR3 protein: CASSSRVNNEQFF; CDR3 DNA: TGTGCCAGCAGCTCCCGAGTTAACAATGAGCAGTTCTTC
J gene: TRBJ2-3; V gene: TRBV4-2; clone size: .; D gene: .; CDR3 protein: CASSRIRDAAGQTGDTQYF; CDR3 DNA: TGTGCCAGCAGCCGAATCCGGGACGCTGCGGGGCAGACTGGGGATACGCAGTATTTT